This TCR beta chain emerged from a study of response to subunit inactivated influenza vaccine. Overall study findings and caveats: New T cells are recruited in small numbers by each seasonal influenza vaccination, according to the authors' suggestion.

Of note for this clonotype: Its antigen is currently unknown.

A single record per CDR3 protein comes from TCRdb applying MiXCR to the RT-PCR reads. The sample records hundreds of thousands of distinct CDR3 sequences, 25% being singletons. The V gene lost 5 bases and the J gene lost 0 bases, with 10 bases spanning the gap. The CDR3 is made up of 15 amino acids. Germline V lookup: CDR1 SGHTA, CDR2 FQGTGA. The V call is TRBV7-3, the J call TRBJ2-2; unclear D gene. The specimen comprised CD4+ T cells sorted from PBMCs, sampled around 5 days after vaccination. This clonotype was obtained from a man in his forties or fifties who received an inactivated influenza vaccine. CDR3 nucleotide sequence: TGTGCCAGCAGCCCGGCCCCAACGAACACCGGGGAGCTGTTTTTT. Translating it yields CASSPAPTNTGELFF.